This record concerns one TCR beta chain sequence. Its target is unknown. This specimen belongs to a study of post-analysis software for immune sequencing data. CDR1 is KGHSH, CDR2 LQKENI, per germline. Between the trimmed V and J ends, which lost 3 bases and 7 bases, there was a span of 12 bases. CDR3 length: 13 residues. Built from TCR beta cDNA, the libraries had unique molecular identifiers in them. Around 460,000 cDNA molecules came from around 1 to 10 million T cells. One entry per CDR3 protein results from TCRdb running MiXCR on the PCR reads. Counted here are 750,000 to 950,000 distinct CDR3 sequences, approximately 53% occurring once; the ten biggest clones make up approximately 4.3%. Study-wide results and caveats: Higher frequency in patients than in controls was seen for roughly five TRBV segments, with TRBV5-6, TRBV5-1 and TRBV20-1 among them.

The source is a girl between 5 and 17 years old with multiple sclerosis. Sample: blood. V is TRBV18 and J is TRBJ1-2, with unresolved D. In nucleotides, the CDR3 is TGTGCCAGCTCACCGATAATGACGGGTGGCTACACCTTC. As protein: CASSPIMTGGYTF. Full variable domain (outside the CDR3, taken from reference TRBV18 and TRBJ1-2): NAGVMQNPRHLVRRRGQEARLRCSPMKGHSHVYWYRQLPEEGLKFMVYLQKENIIDESGMPKERFSAEFPKEGPSILRIQQVVRGDSAAYFCASSPIMTGGYTFGSGTRLTVV.